Following are 14 T cell receptor beta chains from one sample sequenced in a study of blood T cell repertoires in COVID-19. The repertoire was sequenced with immunoSEQ multiplex PCR; TCRdb's copy has only in-frame clones and lacks some. Among approximately 150,000 clones listed, approximately 81% were seen once. Sequencing used PBMCs or T cells enriched from blood (not recorded which). The origin of the receptors is a man aged 55 to 69 who had recovered from COVID-19.

The chain links TRBV5-4 to TRBJ2-3; possible D gene TRBD1, 5 bases. This CDR3 has 15 amino acids. V shed 0 bases and J shed 2 bases, with 10 bases lying between them. Germline CDR1 SGHNT, CDR2 YYREEE (reference sequence). The CDR3 sequence is CASSLDWTSTDTQYF. DNA of the CDR3: TGTGCCAGCAGCTTGGACTGGACATCCACAGATACGCAGTATTTT.

The CDR3 sequence is CASSLTAGASTEAFF. CDR3 coding DNA: TGTGCCAGCAGCTTAACAGCAGGGGCGTCCACTGAAGCTTTCTTT. This chain joins TRBV13 and TRBJ1-1; possibly TRBD1 for D (6 bases). This CDR3 contains 15 residues. Germline values: CDR1 PRHDT, CDR2 FYEKMQ (reference sequence). Deletions cut 2 bases from V and 4 bases from J, with 14 bases between.

V usage is TRBV7-2 and J usage is TRBJ2-1; D gene uncertain. Trimming stripped 5 bases from V and 2 bases from J, with 10 bases between. The CDR3 length is 14 residues. Germline V lookup: CDR1 SGHTA, CDR2 FQGNSA. CDR3 in DNA: TGTGCCAGCAGCGTTAGCCTTGCCTACAATGAGCAGTTCTTC. It encodes CASSVSLAYNEQFF. Full variable domain (rest looked up from reference TRBV7-2 and TRBJ2-1): GAGVSQSPSNKVTEKGKDVELRCDPISGHTALYWYRQSLGQGLEFLIYFQGNSAPDKSGLPSDRFSAERTGGSVSTLTIQRTQQEDSAVYLCASSVSLAYNEQFFGPGTRLTVL.

The V gene is TRBV2, the J gene TRBJ2-7; possible D gene TRBD1, 5 bases. CDR3 size: 14 residues. Germline CDR1 is SNHLY and CDR2 is FYNNEI. Trimming cost V 3 bases and J 2 bases, with 11 bases left between them. The CDR3, as DNA: TGTGCCAGCAGTGAGAGGACATTCCCCTACGAGCAGTACTTC. It translates to CASSERTFPYEQYF.

This clone was recorded once. J is TRBJ2-1 and V is TRBV19; D might be TRBD2 (5 bases). Trimming shortened V by 6 bases and J by 5 bases, and 11 bases separated the two germline ends. CDR3 length: 13 residues. The germline gives CDR1 LNHDA, CDR2 SQIVND (reference sequence). The CDR3 spells CASSVGGNNEQFF. CDR3 bases: TGTGCCAGTAGCGTTGGAGGCAACAATGAGCAGTTCTTC.

The V gene is TRBV7-9, the J gene TRBJ2-3; the D gene is possibly TRBD2 (5 bases). CDR3 length: 14 residues. V gave up 8 bases and J gave up 0 bases, with 12 bases separating them. Germline lookup yields CDR1 SEHNR and CDR2 FQNEAQ (reference sequence). In nucleotides, the CDR3 is TGTGCCAGCCATAGGAGCGGTAGCACAGATACGCAGTATTTT. Encoded protein: CASHRSGSTDTQYF.

The rearrangement joins TRBV28 to TRBJ2-5; D may be TRBD2 (6 bases). V was pared by 4 bases and J by 8 bases, with 23 bases between. Germline V lookup: CDR1 MDHEN, CDR2 SYDVKM. The CDR3 extends over 16 amino acids. The DNA for the CDR3 is TGTGCCAGCAGTTCAACCTTTAGACTAGTCGGGGAAACCCAGTACTTC. It encodes CASSSTFRLVGETQYF.

In its sample, this clone was seen once. The chain combines TRBV24-1 with TRBJ2-1; D is perhaps TRBD2 (5 bases). CDR1 and CDR2 (germline): KGHDR, SFDVKD. The CDR3 contains 13 residues. Trimming left V 4 bases short and J 14 bases short, with 17 bases between. The CDR3 spells CATSDRGSSFEFF. DNA of the CDR3: TGTGCCACCAGTGACCGCGGGTCTTCCTTCGAGTTCTTC.

The V and J genes are TRBV5-4 and TRBJ1-4; D is possibly TRBD1 (5 bases). CDR3 length equals 15 residues. Germline V gives CDR1 SGHNT, CDR2 YYREEE (reference sequence). V lost 4 bases, J lost 7 bases, and 17 bases lay in between. CDR3: CASSPRGAGGEKLFF. The CDR3 coding sequence is TGTGCCAGCAGCCCTCGCGGGGCGGGTGGTGAAAAACTGTTTTTT.

This sequence joins TRBV10-3 and TRBJ1-1, with D hard to call. The V gene lost 10 bases and the J gene lost 5 bases, with 14 bases spanning the gap. CDR1 ENHRY and CDR2 SYGVKD come from the germline V gene. CDR3 length equals 12 residues. In DNA, the CDR3 is TGTGCCACCTCTGTGGGCCTAACTGAAGCTTTCTTT. Its protein is CATSVGLTEAFF.

The chain combines TRBV7-2 with TRBJ2-1; TRBD2 is a possible D gene (5 bases). Between the trimmed V and J ends, which lost 3 bases and 10 bases, there was a span of 10 bases. Germline V gene data show CDR1 as SGHTA and CDR2 as FQGNSA. The CDR3 has 12 amino acids. CDR3 in DNA: TGTGCCAGCAGCTTTGGGAGAGTAGAGCAGTTCTTC. Translation gives CASSFGRVEQFF.

The J gene is TRBJ2-4, the V gene TRBV2; a possible D gene is TRBD1 (5 bases). CDR3 length: 14 amino acids. From germline, CDR1 is SNHLY and CDR2 FYNNEI. Trimming left V 7 bases short and J 0 bases short, with 10 bases between. This CDR3 is CASKAGLAKNIQYF. The CDR3 DNA is TGTGCCAGCAAGGCAGGGCTAGCCAAAAACATTCAGTACTTC.

The V call is TRBV7-2, the J call TRBJ2-7, with D possibly matching TRBD1 (5 bases). With 1 base removed from V and 5 bases from J, the gap between germline ends came to 15 bases. Germline V gives CDR1 SGHTA, CDR2 FQGNSA. The CDR3 runs to 15 residues. The CDR3 coding sequence is TGTGCCAGCAGCTTAGAGGCAGGGTCCCACCACGAGCAGTACTTC. Translated, it gives CASSLEAGSHHEQYF. The full variable domain, its missing parts supplied by reference TRBV7-2 and TRBJ2-7, is GAGVSQSPSNKVTEKGKDVELRCDPISGHTALYWYRQSLGQGLEFLIYFQGNSAPDKSGLPSDRFSAERTGGSVSTLTIQRTQQEDSAVYLCASSLEAGSHHEQYFGPGTRLTVT.

The chain is built from TRBV11-3 and TRBJ1-6; 8 bases map to TRBD1. The length of the CDR3 is 15 residues. V trimming: 5 bases; J trimming: 8 bases; junction bases outside the gene matches: 8. The germline V gene encodes CDR1 SGHNT and CDR2 YENEEA. CDR3 in amino acids: CASSKTGTGDSPLHF. As DNA, the CDR3 is TGTGCCAGCAGCAAAACCGGGACAGGAGATTCACCCCTCCACTTT. Full variable domain (rest looked up from reference TRBV11-3 and TRBJ1-6): EAGVVQSPRYKIIEKKQPVAFWCNPISGHNTLYWYLQNLGQGPELLIRYENEEAVDDSQLPKDRFSAERLKGVDSTLKIQPAELGDSAVYLCASSKTGTGDSPLHFGNGTRLTVT.